One and the same sample provided the 24 T cell receptor beta chains below, sequenced in a study of blood T cell repertoires in COVID-19. Generated by immunoSEQ multiplex PCR, the TCRdb table keeps only in-frame clones and is missing some. The table includes 210,000 or so clones, approximately 91% detected once. The sample taken for sequencing was peripheral blood. The receptors were gathered from a woman aged 40-49 years who had recovered from COVID-19.

The genes are TRBV11-3 and TRBJ1-2; TRBD1 matches 7 bases. This CDR3 contains 14 residues. Looked up from germline, CDR1 is SGHNT and CDR2 is YENEEA. Trimming cost V 5 bases and J 7 bases; bases outside gene matches: 10. CDR3 in DNA: TGTGCCAGCAGCCCGACAGGGCCGGTAGGTGGCTACACCTTC. It encodes CASSPTGPVGGYTF.

The CDR3 coding sequence is TGTGCCAGCAGTTTATTGCAGGGGGCTGATGGCTACACCTTC. Protein sequence: CASSLLQGADGYTF. V is TRBV27 and J is TRBJ1-2, with 8 nucleotides matching TRBD1. Germline values: CDR1 MNHEY, CDR2 SMNVEV (reference sequence). V shed 1 base, J shed 6 bases, and the junction held 4 bases outside the gene matches. This CDR3 region has 14 residues.

This chain's CDR3 is CASGWTPNTGELFF. In nucleotides, the CDR3 is TGTGCCAGCGGGTGGACACCGAACACCGGGGAGCTGTTTTTT. The chain has TRBV27 and TRBJ2-2, with D possibly matching TRBD1 (5 bases). The germline CDR1 and CDR2 sequences are MNHEY and SMNVEV (reference sequence). V lost 8 bases, J lost 0 bases, and 10 bases lay in between. The CDR3 has 14 residues.

Here the CDR3 DNA reads TGTGCCAGCAGCTTAGGGGCTCCAAATCAGCCCCAGCATTTT. This gives the protein CASSLGAPNQPQHF. The chain recombines TRBV5-6 with TRBJ1-5; D perhaps matches TRBD1 (5 bases). The V gene lost 2 bases and the J gene lost 4 bases, with 10 bases spanning the gap. The length of the CDR3 is 14 residues. Looked up from germline, CDR1 is SGHDT and CDR2 is YYEEEE.

The V and J genes are TRBV29-1 and TRBJ2-3; the match to TRBD1 covers 8 bases. The CDR3 is made up of 15 amino acids. The germline V gene encodes CDR1 SQVTM and CDR2 ANQGSEA. V was clipped by 5 bases and J by 2 bases; unmatched bases: 9. CDR3 coding DNA: TGCAGCGTTAGAACGGGACAGGCCACCACAGATACGCAGTATTTT. Translated, it gives CSVRTGQATTDTQYF.

V and J are TRBV14 and TRBJ1-1; possible D gene TRBD1, 6 bases. Germline CDR1 SGHDN, CDR2 FVKESK. This CDR3 contains 13 residues. With 4 bases removed from V and 4 bases from J, the gap between germline ends came to 10 bases. The CDR3 nucleotides read TGTGCCAGCAGCCCGGGGGGCGGCACTGAAGCTTTCTTT. Translation: CASSPGGGTEAFF. Complete variable domain (other parts from reference TRBV14 and TRBJ1-1): EAGVTQFPSHSVIEKGQTVTLRCDPISGHDNLYWYRRVMGKEIKFLLHFVKESKQDESGMPNNRFLAERTGGTYSTLKVQPAELEDSGVYFCASSPGGGTEAFFGQGTRLTVV.

This clone appeared a few times. The gene calls are TRBV15 and TRBJ1-6; the match to TRBD1 covers 10 bases. Germline V gene data show CDR1 as LNHNV and CDR2 as YYDKDF (reference sequence). The CDR3 is made up of 15 amino acids. The V and J ends lost 3 bases and 7 bases, in that order; junction bases with no gene match: 3. CDR3 sequence: CATSRDRGENSPLHF. The CDR3 region has the DNA TGTGCCACCAGCAGGGACAGGGGGGAGAATTCACCCCTCCACTTT.

V gene TRBV13 combines with J gene TRBJ1-1; perhaps TRBD1 as D (5 bases). The CDR3 runs to 14 residues. V was shortened by 6 bases and J by 7 bases, with 18 bases between the two germline ends. Germline V gives CDR1 PRHDT, CDR2 FYEKMQ (reference sequence). CDR3 residues: CASSPAQGPGEAFF. CDR3 nucleotides: TGTGCCAGCAGTCCCGCCCAGGGTCCGGGTGAAGCTTTCTTT. Drawing the rest from reference TRBV13 and TRBJ1-1, the complete variable domain is AAGVIQSPRHLIKEKRETATLKCYPIPRHDTVYWYQQGPGQDPQFLISFYEKMQSDKGSIPDRFSAQQFSDYHSELNMSSLELGDSALYFCASSPAQGPGEAFFGQGTRLTVV.

The rearrangement links TRBV15 to TRBJ1-4; D is ambiguous. Deletions cut 5 bases from V and 5 bases from J, with 15 bases between. The germline gives CDR1 LNHNV, CDR2 YYDKDF (reference sequence). CDR3 length: 15 amino acids. CDR3 sequence: CATSAPGGLNEKLFF. CDR3 DNA: TGTGCCACCAGCGCGCCCGGCGGGCTGAATGAAAAACTGTTTTTT.

This CDR3 reads CASRGVDTQYF. The DNA of the CDR3 is TGTGCCAGCAGGGGCGTGGATACGCAGTATTTT. This sequence joins TRBV7-2 and TRBJ2-3; D is unclear. The CDR3 spans 11 residues. Germline V gene sequence: CDR1 SGHTA, CDR2 FQGNSA. Trimming took 6 bases from V and 6 from J, leaving 7 bases between them. The full variable domain, its missing parts supplied by reference TRBV7-2 and TRBJ2-3, is GAGVSQSPSNKVTEKGKDVELRCDPISGHTALYWYRQSLGQGLEFLIYFQGNSAPDKSGLPSDRFSAERTGGSVSTLTIQRTQQEDSAVYLCASRGVDTQYFGPGTRLTVL.

The V call is TRBV7-9, the J call TRBJ1-2; 7 bases map to TRBD1. Germline V gene lookup returns CDR1 SEHNR and CDR2 FQNEAQ (reference sequence). CDR3 length: 16 residues. V lost 3 bases, J lost 4 bases, and 11 bases stayed unmatched. CDR3 DNA sequence: TGTGCCAGCAGCTTGGACAGGATCCCCTATATCTATGGCTACACCTTC. It translates to CASSLDRIPYIYGYTF. The full variable domain, with the rest looked up from reference TRBV7-9 and TRBJ1-2, is DTGVSQNPRHKITKRGQNVTFRCDPISEHNRLYWYRQTLGQGPEFLTYFQNEAQLEKSRLLSDRFSAERPKGSFSTLEIQRTEQGDSAMYLCASSLDRIPYIYGYTFGSGTRLTVV.

The rearrangement uses TRBV6-5 and TRBJ2-3; 8 bases agree with TRBD1. The CDR3 consists of 15 residues. CDR1 and CDR2 (germline): MNHEY, SVGAGI. After removal of 6 bases from V and 2 bases from J, the junction contained 7 bases not matched to a gene. The CDR3 reads CASSRDRGDTDTQYF. The CDR3, as DNA: TGTGCCAGCAGCCGTGACAGGGGAGACACAGATACGCAGTATTTT.

The CDR3 here is CASSQLVLAKNIQYF. The CDR3 nucleotides read TGTGCCAGCAGCCAATTAGTCCTAGCCAAAAACATTCAGTACTTC. The V call is TRBV5-6, the J call TRBJ2-4, with D hard to call. This CDR3 region has 15 residues. CDR1 is SGHDT, CDR2 YYEEEE, per germline. The V and J ends lost 4 bases and 0 bases respectively, with 11 bases between them.

This clone has just one count. V gene TRBV5-1 combines with J gene TRBJ2-7, with D possibly being TRBD2 (6 bases). V dropped 3 bases and J dropped 0 bases, with 22 bases sitting between them. This CDR3 spans 18 amino acids. Germline V gene lookup returns CDR1 SGHRS and CDR2 YFSETQ. The CDR3 DNA reads TGCGCCAGCAGCTCCCAACCCCAAACTAGCTTGAGCTCCTACGAGCAGTACTTC. The encoded protein is CASSSQPQTSLSSYEQYF.

The chain combines TRBV19 with TRBJ2-1; 7 bases align to TRBD2. The CDR3 length is 14 residues. Per germline, CDR1 LNHDA and CDR2 SQIVND (reference sequence). V was pared by 5 bases and J by 7 bases, with 8 bases of the junction left unmatched. The CDR3 region has the DNA TGTGCCAGTAGTCTCCCGGGACTAAGAAATGAGCAGTTCTTC. Translating gives CASSLPGLRNEQFF.

The rearrangement uses TRBV7-2 and TRBJ1-5; D not certain. CDR1 is SGHTA and CDR2 is FQGNSA in the germline V gene. The CDR3 extends over 16 amino acids. V lost 3 bases, J lost 5 bases, and 17 bases lay in between. CDR3 amino acids: CASSFAGDGRDQPQHF. The DNA for the CDR3 is TGTGCCAGCAGCTTCGCGGGTGACGGTCGAGATCAGCCCCAGCATTTT.

J is TRBJ2-1 and V is TRBV6-5; TRBD2 agrees at 14 bases. Looked up from germline, CDR1 is MNHEY and CDR2 is SVGAGI. The V and J ends lost 4 bases and 9 bases, in that order; junction bases with no gene match: 8. The CDR3 is made up of 16 amino acids. For the CDR3, the DNA is TGTGCCAGCAGTTCCCCGGGACTAGCGGGAGAACTTGAGCAGTTCTTC. Amino acids: CASSSPGLAGELEQFF.

J is TRBJ1-1 and V is TRBV30; a weak D match, TRBD1 (6 bases). The CDR3 is made up of 16 amino acids. Germline V gene lookup returns CDR1 GTSNPN and CDR2 SVGIG (reference sequence). Trimming left V 2 bases short and J 1 base short, with 17 bases between. CDR3 nucleotide sequence: TGTGCCTGGAGTATCATCCGGGACACCCGGAACACTGAAGCTTTCTTT. It encodes CAWSIIRDTRNTEAFF.

This clone was seen just once. This rearrangement joins TRBV7-2 to TRBJ2-3; weak D call: TRBD2 (5 bases). Germline CDR1 and CDR2: SGHTA and FQGNSA. Trimming shortened V by 4 bases and J by 0 bases, and 8 bases separated the two germline ends. The CDR3 runs to 14 residues. The CDR3 bases are TGTGCCAGCAGCTGGAGAGGGAGCACAGATACGCAGTATTTT. Its protein is CASSWRGSTDTQYF. The variable domain in full, completed from reference TRBV7-2 and TRBJ2-3, reads GAGVSQSPSNKVTEKGKDVELRCDPISGHTALYWYRQSLGQGLEFLIYFQGNSAPDKSGLPSDRFSAERTGGSVSTLTIQRTQQEDSAVYLCASSWRGSTDTQYFGPGTRLTVL.

The J gene is TRBJ2-6, the V gene TRBV28; a weak D match, TRBD1 (5 bases). The CDR3 loop spans 15 amino acids. Germline loops: CDR1 MDHEN, CDR2 SYDVKM. Trimming removed 5 bases at V and 4 bases at J, with 12 bases between. CDR3 in amino acids: CASSLQGEGANVLTF. The CDR3 nucleotides read TGTGCCAGCAGTCTCCAGGGTGAAGGGGCCAACGTCCTGACTTTC.

The chain links TRBV28 to TRBJ1-3; D not certain. The V gene's germline CDR1 is MDHEN and CDR2 SYDVKM. V gave up 6 bases and J gave up 6 bases, with 6 bases separating them. The CDR3 consists of 11 residues. The CDR3 loop reads CASSLVNTIYF. CDR3 nucleotide sequence: TGTGCCAGCAGCCTAGTAAACACCATATATTTT.

The V gene is TRBV19, the J gene TRBJ2-7, with 8 bases matching TRBD2. CDR1 LNHDA and CDR2 SQIVND come from the germline V gene (reference sequence). V trimming: 6 bases; J trimming: 2 bases; junction bases outside the gene matches: 9. The CDR3 totals 15 residues. The DNA of the CDR3 is TGTGCCAGTAGCCCCGGGAGGGAAAAGGCCTACGAGCAGTACTTC. Amino acids: CASSPGREKAYEQYF.

The chain uses TRBV30 and TRBJ2-5; 8 nucleotides match TRBD2. The V and J ends lost 2 bases and 5 bases, in that order; junction bases with no gene match: 1. The CDR3 sequence is 12 residues long. Germline CDR1 reads GTSNPN; CDR2 reads SVGIG (reference sequence). CDR3 residues: CAWSSGSETQYF. For the CDR3, the DNA is TGTGCCTGGAGTAGCGGGAGCGAGACCCAGTACTTC. Full variable domain (missing parts from reference TRBV30 and TRBJ2-5): SQTIHQWPATLVQPVGSPLSLECTVEGTSNPNLYWYRQAAGRGLQLLFYSVGIGQISSEVPQNLSASRPQDRQFILSSKKLLLSDSGFYLCAWSSGSETQYFGPGTRLLVL.

The table lists this clone with many counts. J is TRBJ2-7 and V is TRBV27, with 9 bases fitting TRBD1. Unmatched junction bases numbered 9, after V lost 5 bases and J lost 4 bases. The CDR3 covers 15 residues. In germline, CDR1 is MNHEY, CDR2 SMNVEV (reference sequence). The CDR3 loop reads CASSGTGQGEYEQYF. DNA for the CDR3: TGTGCCAGCAGTGGGACGGGACAGGGCGAGTACGAGCAGTACTTC.